This T cell receptor (beta chain) was profiled in a study of blood T cell repertoires in COVID-19. The CDR3 contains 12 residues. Trimming removed 8 bases from V and 3 bases from J; junction bases left unmatched: 0. Germline values: CDR1 SGHAT, CDR2 FQNNGV. Profiling relied on immunoSEQ multiplex PCR, and the TCRdb table lists in-frame clones only, not all of them. The sample carries approximately 270,000 clones, around 85% recorded once. The TCR sequence derives from an older woman with acute or convalescent COVID-19. The chain has TRBV11-2 and TRBJ2-3; 9 bases map to TRBD2. The source material was peripheral blood. The CDR3: CASLAGTDTQYF. The DNA for the CDR3 is TGTGCCAGCCTAGCGGGGACAGATACGCAGTATTTT.